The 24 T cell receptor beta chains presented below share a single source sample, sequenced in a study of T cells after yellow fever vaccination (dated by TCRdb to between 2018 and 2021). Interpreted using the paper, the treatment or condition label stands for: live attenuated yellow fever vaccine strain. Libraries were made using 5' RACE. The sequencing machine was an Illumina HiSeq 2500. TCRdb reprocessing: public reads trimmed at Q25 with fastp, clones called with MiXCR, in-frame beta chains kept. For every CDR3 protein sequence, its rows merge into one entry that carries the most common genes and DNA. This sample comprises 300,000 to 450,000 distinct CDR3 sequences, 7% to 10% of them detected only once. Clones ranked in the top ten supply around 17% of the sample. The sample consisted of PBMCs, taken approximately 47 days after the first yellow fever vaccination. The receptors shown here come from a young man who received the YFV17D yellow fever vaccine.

The CDR3 DNA reads as TGTGCCAGCACCTACTACAGGGGGGACTACACCTTC. Encoded protein: CASTYYRGDYTF. The chain has TRBV9 and TRBJ1-2; 8 bases align to TRBD1. The CDR3 is 12 amino acids. V shed 6 bases and J 10 bases; nucleotides not matched to a gene: 8. Germline V gene data show CDR1 as SGDLS and CDR2 as YYNGEE.

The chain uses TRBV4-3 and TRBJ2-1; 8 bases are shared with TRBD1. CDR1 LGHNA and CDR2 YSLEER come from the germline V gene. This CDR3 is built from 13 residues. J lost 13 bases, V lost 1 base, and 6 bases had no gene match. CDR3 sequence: CASSQGAGGAQFF. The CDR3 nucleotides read TGCGCCAGCAGCCAAGGGGCAGGGGGCGCCCAGTTCTTC.

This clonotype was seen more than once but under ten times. CDR3 sequence reads: CASSENWTGRLHGYTF. The CDR3 region has the DNA TGTGCCAGCAGTGAAAACTGGACAGGGAGGCTTCATGGCTACACCTTC. V is TRBV25-1 and J is TRBJ1-2; TRBD1 matches 8 bases. J gave up 6 bases and V 2 bases, and 11 bases lay outside the gene matches. Germline CDR1 is MGHDK and CDR2 is SYGVNS. The CDR3 runs to 16 residues.

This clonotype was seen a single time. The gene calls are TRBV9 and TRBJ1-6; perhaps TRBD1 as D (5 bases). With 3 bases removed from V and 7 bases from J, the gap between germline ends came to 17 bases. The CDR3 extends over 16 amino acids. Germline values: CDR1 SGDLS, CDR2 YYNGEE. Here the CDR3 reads CASSGKGRGGNSPLHF. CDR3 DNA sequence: TGTGCCAGCAGCGGAAAAGGACGGGGGGGGAATTCACCCCTCCACTTT.

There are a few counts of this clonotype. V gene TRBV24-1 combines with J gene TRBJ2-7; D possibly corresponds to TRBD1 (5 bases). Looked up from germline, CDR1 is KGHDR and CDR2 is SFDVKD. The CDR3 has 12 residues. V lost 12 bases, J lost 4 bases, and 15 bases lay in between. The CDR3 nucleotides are TGTGCCTTAGGGGCTACACCTTACGAGCAGTACGTC. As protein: CALGATPYEQYV.

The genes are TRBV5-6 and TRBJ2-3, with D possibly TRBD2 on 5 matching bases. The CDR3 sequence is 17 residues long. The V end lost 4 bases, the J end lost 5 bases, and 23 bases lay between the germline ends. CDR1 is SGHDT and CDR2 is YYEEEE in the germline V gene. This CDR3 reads CASSRGASAVRVDTQYF. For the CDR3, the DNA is TGTGCCAGCAGCCGGGGTGCCTCCGCTGTACGGGTAGATACGCAGTATTTT.

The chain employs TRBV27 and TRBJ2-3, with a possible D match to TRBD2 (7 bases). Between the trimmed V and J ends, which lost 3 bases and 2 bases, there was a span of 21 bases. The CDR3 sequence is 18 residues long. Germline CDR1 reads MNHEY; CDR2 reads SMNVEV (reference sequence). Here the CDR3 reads CASSFVAGAGRHTDTQYF. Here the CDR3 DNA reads TGTGCCAGCAGTTTCGTGGCGGGGGCGGGTAGGCACACAGATACGCAGTATTTT.

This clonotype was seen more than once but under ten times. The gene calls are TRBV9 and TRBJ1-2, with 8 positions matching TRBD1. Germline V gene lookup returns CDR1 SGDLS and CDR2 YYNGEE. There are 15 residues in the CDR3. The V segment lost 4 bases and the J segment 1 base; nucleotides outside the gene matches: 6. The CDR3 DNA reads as TGTGCCAGCAGCCAAGGGACAGGTGGTAACTATGGCTACACCTTC. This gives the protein CASSQGTGGNYGYTF.

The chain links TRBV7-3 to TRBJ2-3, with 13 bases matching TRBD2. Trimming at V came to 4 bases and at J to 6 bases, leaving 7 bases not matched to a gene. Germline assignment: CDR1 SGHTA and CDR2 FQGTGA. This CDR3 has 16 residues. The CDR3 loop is CASSSSGTSGMDTQYF. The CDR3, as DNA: TGTGCCAGCAGCTCATCCGGGACTAGCGGGATGGATACGCAGTATTTT.

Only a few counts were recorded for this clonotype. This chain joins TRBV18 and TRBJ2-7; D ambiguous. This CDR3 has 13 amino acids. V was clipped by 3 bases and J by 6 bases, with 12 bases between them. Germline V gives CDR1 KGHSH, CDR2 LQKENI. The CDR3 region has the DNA TGTGCCAGCTCACCCGGCAGGTCGGGCGAGCAGTACGTC. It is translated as CASSPGRSGEQYV.

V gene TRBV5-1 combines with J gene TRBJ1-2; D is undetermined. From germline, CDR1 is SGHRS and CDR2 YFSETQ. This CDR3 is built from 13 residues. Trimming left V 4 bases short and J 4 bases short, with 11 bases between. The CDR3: CASSISSGYGYTF. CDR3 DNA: TGCGCCAGCAGCATCTCCTCCGGCTATGGCTACACCTTC.

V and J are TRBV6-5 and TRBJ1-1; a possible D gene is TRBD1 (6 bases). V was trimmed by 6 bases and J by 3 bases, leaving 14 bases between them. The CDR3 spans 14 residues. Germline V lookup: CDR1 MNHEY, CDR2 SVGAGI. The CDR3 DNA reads TGTGCCAGCAGATACAGGAGGGGGTACACTGAAGCTTTCTTT. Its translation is CASRYRRGYTEAFF.

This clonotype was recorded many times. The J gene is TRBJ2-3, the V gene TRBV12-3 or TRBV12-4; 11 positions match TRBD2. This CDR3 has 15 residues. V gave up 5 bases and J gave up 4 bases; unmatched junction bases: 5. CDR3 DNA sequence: TGTGCCAGCAGTCGCACTAGCGGGGGTGCAGATACGCAGTATTTT. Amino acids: CASSRTSGGADTQYF.

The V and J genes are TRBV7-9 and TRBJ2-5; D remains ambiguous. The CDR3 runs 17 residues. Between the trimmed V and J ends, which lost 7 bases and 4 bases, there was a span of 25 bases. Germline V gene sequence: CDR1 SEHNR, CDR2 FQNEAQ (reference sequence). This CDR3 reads CASTFSLANSLTETQYF. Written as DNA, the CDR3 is TGTGCCAGCACCTTCTCACTGGCTAACAGCCTAACAGAGACCCAGTACTTC.

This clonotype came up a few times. CDR3 sequence reads: CASSLLVNTGELFF. The CDR3 DNA is TGTGCCAGCAGTTTATTAGTGAACACCGGGGAGCTGTTTTTT. The gene calls are TRBV12-3 or TRBV12-4 and TRBJ2-2; no firm D call. The CDR3 totals 14 residues. Trimming took off 2 bases at V and 1 base at J, with 5 bases between the two ends.

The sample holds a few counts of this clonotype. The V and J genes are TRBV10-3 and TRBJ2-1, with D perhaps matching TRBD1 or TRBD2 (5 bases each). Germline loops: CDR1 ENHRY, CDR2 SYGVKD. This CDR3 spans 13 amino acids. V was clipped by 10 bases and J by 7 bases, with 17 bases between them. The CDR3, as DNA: TGTGCCACGCGAGAGGGGATGGGGAATGAGCAGTTCTTC. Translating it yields CATREGMGNEQFF.

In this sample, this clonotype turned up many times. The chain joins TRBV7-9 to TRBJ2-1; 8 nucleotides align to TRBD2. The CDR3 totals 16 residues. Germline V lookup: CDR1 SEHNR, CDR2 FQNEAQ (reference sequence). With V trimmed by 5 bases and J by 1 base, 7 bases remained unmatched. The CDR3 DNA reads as TGTGCCAGCAGCCCTGGCCGGGGGGGGTCCTACAATGAGCAGTTCTTC. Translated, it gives CASSPGRGGSYNEQFF.

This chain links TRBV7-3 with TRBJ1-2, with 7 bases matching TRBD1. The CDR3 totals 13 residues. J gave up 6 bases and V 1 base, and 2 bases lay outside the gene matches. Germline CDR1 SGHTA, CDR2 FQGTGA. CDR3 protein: CASSLNRGDGYTF. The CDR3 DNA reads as TGTGCCAGCAGCTTAAACAGGGGCGATGGCTACACCTTC.

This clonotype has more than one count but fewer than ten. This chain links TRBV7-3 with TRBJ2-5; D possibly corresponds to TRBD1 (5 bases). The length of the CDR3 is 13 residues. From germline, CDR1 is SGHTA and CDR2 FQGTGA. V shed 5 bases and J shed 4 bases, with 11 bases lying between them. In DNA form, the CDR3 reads TGTGCCAGCAGCCCAGGGTTAATAGAGACCCAGTACTTC. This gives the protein CASSPGLIETQYF.

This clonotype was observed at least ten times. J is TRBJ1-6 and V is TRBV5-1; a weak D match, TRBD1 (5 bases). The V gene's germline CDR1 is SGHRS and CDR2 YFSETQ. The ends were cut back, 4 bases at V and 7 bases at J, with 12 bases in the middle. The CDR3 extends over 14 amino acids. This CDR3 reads CASSTGTMNSPLHF. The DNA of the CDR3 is TGCGCCAGCAGCACCGGGACGATGAATTCACCCCTCCACTTT.

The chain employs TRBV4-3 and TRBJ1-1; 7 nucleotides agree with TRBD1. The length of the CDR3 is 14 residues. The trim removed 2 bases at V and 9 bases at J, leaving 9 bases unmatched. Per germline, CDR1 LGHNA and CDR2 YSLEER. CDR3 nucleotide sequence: TGCGCCAGCAGCCAAATGACAGGGAGTGGGAAAGCTTTCTTT. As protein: CASSQMTGSGKAFF.

The CDR3 loop reads CASSTGNPDEKLFF. The CDR3 region has the DNA TGTGCCAGCAGTACCGGGAACCCCGATGAAAAACTGTTTTTT. V and J are TRBV6-1 and TRBJ1-4; D is ambiguous. The CDR3 is made up of 14 amino acids. The V and J ends lost 5 bases and 6 bases respectively, with 13 bases between them. The germline gives CDR1 MNHNS, CDR2 SASEGT.

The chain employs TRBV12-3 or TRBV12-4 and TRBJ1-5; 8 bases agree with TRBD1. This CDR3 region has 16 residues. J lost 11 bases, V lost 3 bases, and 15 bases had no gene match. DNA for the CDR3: TGTGCCAGCAGTTTCGATGGAGGACAGGGCGTTGCGGCCCAGCATTTT. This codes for CASSFDGGQGVAAQHF.

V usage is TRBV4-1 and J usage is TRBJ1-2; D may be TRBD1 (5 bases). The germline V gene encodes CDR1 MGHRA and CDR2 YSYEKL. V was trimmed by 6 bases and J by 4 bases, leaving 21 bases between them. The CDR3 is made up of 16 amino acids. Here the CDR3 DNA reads TGCGCCAGCAGACCTGGGGGTGACGAACCCCTCTATGGCTACACCTTC. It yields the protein CASRPGGDEPLYGYTF.